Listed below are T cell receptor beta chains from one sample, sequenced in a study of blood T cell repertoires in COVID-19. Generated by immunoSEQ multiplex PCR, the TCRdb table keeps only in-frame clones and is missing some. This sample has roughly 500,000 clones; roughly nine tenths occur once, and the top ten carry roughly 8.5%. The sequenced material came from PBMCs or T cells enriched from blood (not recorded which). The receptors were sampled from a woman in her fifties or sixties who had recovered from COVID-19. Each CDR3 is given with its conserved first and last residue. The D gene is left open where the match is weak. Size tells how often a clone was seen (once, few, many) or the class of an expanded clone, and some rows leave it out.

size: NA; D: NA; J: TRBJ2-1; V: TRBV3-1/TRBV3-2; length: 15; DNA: TGTGCCAGCAGCCAAGGAGGTCCCTTTTACAATGAGCAGTTCTTC; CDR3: CASSQGGPFYNEQFF
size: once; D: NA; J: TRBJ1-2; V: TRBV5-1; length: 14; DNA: TGCGCCAGCAGCTTGGGGGGAGAGAACTATGGCTACACCTTC; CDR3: CASSLGGENYGYTF
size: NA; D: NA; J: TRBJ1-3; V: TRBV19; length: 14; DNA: TGTGCCAGTAGTATAGGGAGCGGCCGCGACACCATATATTTT; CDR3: CASSIGSGRDTIYF
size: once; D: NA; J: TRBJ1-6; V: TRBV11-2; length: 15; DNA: TGTGCCAGCAGCTTAGACCTCGCAGGGAATTCACCCCTCCACTTT; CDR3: CASSLDLAGNSPLHF
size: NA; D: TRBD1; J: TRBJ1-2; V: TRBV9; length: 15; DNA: TGTGCCAGCAGCCCGACAGGGGGCGAACCCGGTGGCTACACCTTC; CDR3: CASSPTGGEPGGYTF
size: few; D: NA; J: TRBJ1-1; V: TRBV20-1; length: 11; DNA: TGCAGTGCTAGAGACGACACTGAAGCTTTCTTT; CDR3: CSARDDTEAFF
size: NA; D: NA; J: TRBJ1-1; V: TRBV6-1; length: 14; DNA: TGTGCCAGCAGTGACGACAGGTTTAACACTGAAGCTTTCTTT; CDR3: CASSDDRFNTEAFF
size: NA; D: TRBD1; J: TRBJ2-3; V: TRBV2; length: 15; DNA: TGTGCCAGCAGTGGGGACAGGGCCTACACAGATACGCAGTATTTT; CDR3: CASSGDRAYTDTQYF
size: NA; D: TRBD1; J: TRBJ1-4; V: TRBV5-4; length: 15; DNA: TGTGCCAGCAGCGCTGGACAGGCCAGTGGTGAAAAACTGTTTTTT; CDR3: CASSAGQASGEKLFF
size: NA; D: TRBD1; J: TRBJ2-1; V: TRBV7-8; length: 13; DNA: TGTGCCAGCAGCAGGACAGGGGTCAATGAGCAGTTCTTC; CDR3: CASSRTGVNEQFF
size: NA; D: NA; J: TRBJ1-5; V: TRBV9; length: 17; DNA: TGTGCCAGCAGCGTAGATGGAGATACCCGTGGCAATCAGCCCCAGCATTTT; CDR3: CASSVDGDTRGNQPQHF
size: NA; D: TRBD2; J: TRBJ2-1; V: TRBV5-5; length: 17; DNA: TGTGCCAGCAGCCCTGGTGGGAGGGGCTTGAGCTACAATGAGCAGTTCTTC; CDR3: CASSPGGRGLSYNEQFF
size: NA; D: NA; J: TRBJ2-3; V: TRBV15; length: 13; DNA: TGTGCCACCAGCAGAGATAGGAGAGATACGCAGTATTTT; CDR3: CATSRDRRDTQYF
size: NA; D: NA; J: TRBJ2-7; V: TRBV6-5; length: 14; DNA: TGTGCCAGCAGTTATCAAGGGGGTCCCTACGAGCAGTACTTC; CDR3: CASSYQGGPYEQYF
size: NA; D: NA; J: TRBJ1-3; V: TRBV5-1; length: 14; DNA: TGCGCCAGCACAGGGTCGAGCTCTGGAAACACCATATATTTT; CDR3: CASTGSSSGNTIYF
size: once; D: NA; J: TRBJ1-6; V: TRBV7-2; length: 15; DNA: TGTGCCAGCAGCCCCCCCGGGGTCGGAAATTCACCCCTCCACTTT; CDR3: CASSPPGVGNSPLHF
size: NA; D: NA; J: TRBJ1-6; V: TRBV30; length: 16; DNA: TGTGCCTGGAGTGCGTCCCAGACTTCATATAATTCACCCCTCCACTTT; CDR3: CAWSASQTSYNSPLHF